The 31 T cell receptor beta chains given below trace back to one sample, sequenced in a study of T cell responses to AZD1222 COVID-19 vaccine. TCRdb keeps only in-frame clones here, not all; method: immunoSEQ multiplex PCR. The sample records approximately 130,000 clones, about 89% being singletons. Here the sequenced sample was peripheral blood, taken on day 0 of MenACWY control vaccination. The receptors were sampled from an adult in good health.

The V gene is TRBV12-3 or TRBV12-4, the J gene TRBJ2-7; 8 bases are shared with TRBD1. The CDR3 runs 13 residues. V was pared by 6 bases and J by 7 bases, with 8 bases of the junction left unmatched. The CDR3 DNA sequence: TGTGCCAGCAGCAGAGGGACAGGCCTTGAGCAGTACTTC. Encoded protein: CASSRGTGLEQYF.

The J gene is TRBJ2-7, the V gene TRBV4-2, with D unclear. The CDR3 contains 13 residues. The germline V gene encodes CDR1 LGHNA and CDR2 YNFKEQ. Trimming stripped 2 bases from V and 4 bases from J, with 9 bases between. The chain's CDR3 is CASSQRIQYEQYF. Here the CDR3 DNA reads TGTGCCAGCAGCCAACGGATTCAATACGAGCAGTACTTC.

The chain carries TRBV9 and TRBJ2-1; TRBD2 aligns across 9 bases. The CDR3 has 16 amino acids. Germline loops: CDR1 SGDLS, CDR2 YYNGEE. V trimming: 7 bases; J trimming: 5 bases; junction bases outside the gene matches: 13. This CDR3 reads CASPRREGFLNNEQFF. The CDR3, as DNA: TGTGCCAGCCCCCGGCGGGAGGGCTTCCTGAACAATGAGCAGTTCTTC.

V gene TRBV2 combines with J gene TRBJ2-2; 11 nucleotides align to TRBD2. J lost 6 bases, V lost 8 bases, and 5 bases had no gene match. The CDR3 length is 14 residues. Germline CDR1 SNHLY, CDR2 FYNNEI. The CDR3 sequence: CASVSGRASGELFF. The CDR3 DNA follows: TGTGCCAGCGTTAGCGGGAGGGCCTCCGGGGAGCTGTTTTTT.

The chain carries TRBV29-1 and TRBJ2-4, with D perhaps TRBD2 (6 bases). The length of the CDR3 is 12 residues. V dropped 6 bases and J dropped 2 bases, with 8 bases sitting between them. Per the germline V gene, CDR1 is SQVTM and CDR2 is ANQGSEA. The CDR3 is CSVGLSKNIQYF. DNA of the CDR3: TGCAGCGTGGGACTTTCCAAAAACATTCAGTACTTC.

The V call is TRBV11-2, the J call TRBJ1-1; a weak D match, TRBD1 (5 bases). CDR1 and CDR2 (germline): SGHAT, FQNNGV. The CDR3 sequence is 13 residues long. In DNA form, the CDR3 reads TGTGCGGGGGGTATGGCACCTAACACTGAAGCTTTCTTT. It specifies CAGGMAPNTEAFF. The whole variable domain, remainder taken from reference TRBV11-2 and TRBJ1-1, is EAGVAQSPRYKIIEKRQSVAFWCNPISGHATLYWYQQILGQGPKLLIQFQNNGVVDDSQLPKDRFSAERLKGVDSTLKIQPAKLEDSAVYLCAGGMAPNTEAFFGQGTRLTVV.

V usage is TRBV2 and J usage is TRBJ1-2; D is perhaps TRBD1 (5 bases). CDR1 and CDR2 (germline): SNHLY, FYNNEI. Between the trimmed V and J ends, which lost 6 bases and 6 bases, there was a span of 20 bases. This CDR3 has 15 amino acids. CDR3 region: CASSVGVLAGDGYTF. CDR3 in DNA: TGTGCCAGCAGCGTAGGGGTCCTGGCGGGTGATGGCTACACCTTC.

In DNA, the CDR3 is TGCGCCAGCAGCTTCAGGGCGGGACAAGGCACAGATACGCAGTATTTT. Translated, it gives CASSFRAGQGTDTQYF. The V gene is TRBV5-1, the J gene TRBJ2-3, with D perhaps matching TRBD1 or TRBD2 (6 bases each). Per germline, CDR1 SGHRS and CDR2 YFSETQ. The V end lost 2 bases, the J end lost 1 base, and 14 bases lay between the germline ends. The CDR3 covers 16 residues. The variable domain in full, with the rest retrieved from reference TRBV5-1 and TRBJ2-3, is KAGVTQTPRYLIKTRGQQVTLSCSPISGHRSVSWYQQTPGQGLQFLFEYFSETQRNKGNFPGRFSGRQFSNSRSEMNVSTLELGDSALYLCASSFRAGQGTDTQYFGPGTRLTVL.

The rearrangement uses TRBV9 and TRBJ2-2; the D gene is possibly TRBD2 (6 bases). The CDR3 is made up of 16 amino acids. Deletions cut 0 bases from V and 4 bases from J, with 13 bases between. Germline assignment: CDR1 SGDLS and CDR2 YYNGEE. CDR3 protein: CASSVERPGGTGELFF. The CDR3 DNA sequence: TGTGCCAGCAGCGTAGAGCGCCCCGGGGGCACCGGGGAGCTGTTTTTT.

The chain couples TRBV19 to TRBJ1-1; possible D gene TRBD1, 6 bases. Germline loops: CDR1 LNHDA, CDR2 SQIVND (reference sequence). The CDR3 totals 14 residues. Trimming took off 3 bases at V and 5 bases at J, with 13 bases between the two ends. In nucleotides, the CDR3 is TGTGCCAGTAGTATTGCGGACAGATGGACTGAAGCTTTCTTT. This translates into CASSIADRWTEAFF. The full variable domain, rest sourced from reference TRBV19 and TRBJ1-1, is DGGITQSPKYLFRKEGQNVTLSCEQNLNHDAMYWYRQDPGQGLRLIYYSQIVNDFQKGDIAEGYSVSREKKESFPLTVTSAQKNPTAFYLCASSIADRWTEAFFGQGTRLTVV.

This sequence joins TRBV23-1 and TRBJ2-1; 11 bases agree with TRBD1. TRBV23-1 is labeled an ORF, and its function is uncertain. CDR3 length: 13 amino acids. V lost 7 bases to trimming and J lost 16 bases; unmatched junction nucleotides: 12. The CDR3 bases are TGCGCCAGCAAAAACGGAGCGGACAGGGGGCACTTCTTC. This gives the protein CASKNGADRGHFF.

V gene TRBV6-5 combines with J gene TRBJ2-3, with TRBD2 as a possible D gene (6 bases). Looked up from germline, CDR1 is MNHEY and CDR2 is SVGAGI. The CDR3 totals 14 residues. V was trimmed by 6 bases and J by 0 bases, leaving 10 bases between them. Here the CDR3 DNA reads TGTGCCAGCAGGACCGGGACTAGCACAGATACGCAGTATTTT. This translates into CASRTGTSTDTQYF.

V gene TRBV30 combines with J gene TRBJ1-2, with a tentative D call TRBD1 (5 bases). CDR1 is GTSNPN and CDR2 is SVGIG in the germline V gene (reference sequence). Trimming cost V 0 bases and J 1 base, with 12 bases left between them. The CDR3 totals 15 residues. CDR3 bases: TGTGCCTGGAGTGTCTGGGGCGCGGGTAACTATGGCTACACCTTC. This translates into CAWSVWGAGNYGYTF. The full variable domain, rest sourced from reference TRBV30 and TRBJ1-2, is SQTIHQWPATLVQPVGSPLSLECTVEGTSNPNLYWYRQAAGRGLQLLFYSVGIGQISSEVPQNLSASRPQDRQFILSSKKLLLSDSGFYLCAWSVWGAGNYGYTFGSGTRLTVV.

V gene TRBV9 combines with J gene TRBJ1-5; perhaps TRBD1 as D (5 bases). This CDR3 contains 15 residues. V was shortened by 2 bases and J by 0 bases, with 9 bases between the two germline ends. Germline lookup yields CDR1 SGDLS and CDR2 YYNGEE. CDR3 sequence reads: CASSVGGNSNQPQHF. In DNA, the CDR3 is TGTGCCAGCAGCGTCGGGGGTAATAGCAATCAGCCCCAGCATTTT.

This chain links TRBV5-1 with TRBJ2-1; TRBD2 agrees at 8 bases. This CDR3 has 15 residues. The V segment lost 4 bases and the J segment 2 bases; nucleotides outside the gene matches: 5. Germline V gives CDR1 SGHRS, CDR2 YFSETQ. The CDR3 is CASSRSGSPYNEQFF. For the CDR3, the DNA is TGCGCCAGCAGCCGGAGCGGGAGTCCCTACAATGAGCAGTTCTTC.

This chain connects TRBV24-1 to TRBJ2-3; no firm D call. The CDR3 totals 13 residues. Germline loops: CDR1 KGHDR, CDR2 SFDVKD. V shed 3 bases and J shed 6 bases, with 9 bases lying between them. The CDR3 DNA is TGTGCCACCAGTGATCCTAACACGGATACGCAGTATTTT. This encodes CATSDPNTDTQYF.

The chain combines TRBV6-5 with TRBJ2-1, with 10 bases that match TRBD1. This CDR3 is built from 16 residues. V shed 2 bases, J shed 7 bases, and the junction held 8 bases outside the gene matches. Germline CDR1 and CDR2: MNHEY and SVGAGI. DNA of the CDR3: TGTGCCAGCAGTTACAAAGGGACAGGGGAAGGAAATGAGCAGTTCTTC. It yields the protein CASSYKGTGEGNEQFF.

The rearrangement uses TRBV7-2 and TRBJ2-1; 7 bases fit TRBD2. Losses at the gene ends were 2 bases for V and 6 bases for J; bases not matched to a gene: 4. The CDR3 is 14 amino acids. The germline CDR1 and CDR2 sequences are SGHTA and FQGNSA. CDR3 residues: CASSLNPGGNEQFF. For the CDR3, the DNA is TGTGCCAGCAGCTTAAACCCGGGGGGCAATGAGCAGTTCTTC.

This rearrangement joins TRBV29-1 to TRBJ2-6; no clear D gene. V was cut by 2 bases and J by 1 base, with 0 bases left in between. This CDR3 comprises 12 residues. Germline CDR1 SQVTM, CDR2 ANQGSEA. DNA for the CDR3: TGCAGCGTTGAATCTGGGGCCAACGTCCTGACTTTC. Protein sequence: CSVESGANVLTF.

The chain uses TRBV12-3 or TRBV12-4 and TRBJ1-2; D gene unclear. Trimming took 8 bases from V and 2 from J, leaving 3 bases between them. There are 10 residues in the CDR3. The CDR3 DNA sequence: TGTGCCAGCGGAAACTATGGCTACACCTTC. Protein sequence: CASGNYGYTF.

CDR3 coding DNA: TGTGCCAGCAGTGAAGCGTCCCCAAGTGGCAATCAGCCCCAGCATTTT. Its translation: CASSEASPSGNQPQHF. This chain links TRBV6-1 with TRBJ1-5; D is unresolved. The CDR3 loop spans 16 amino acids. Trimming cost V 0 bases and J 2 bases, with 11 bases left between them. CDR1 and CDR2 (germline): MNHNS, SASEGT.

The chain is built from TRBV5-1 and TRBJ1-5; 11 bases agree with TRBD1. CDR1 SGHRS and CDR2 YFSETQ come from the germline V gene. J lost 9 bases, V lost 3 bases, and 5 bases had no gene match. The CDR3 spans 14 residues. The CDR3 reads CASSWGQGDGPQHF. CDR3 bases: TGCGCCAGCAGCTGGGGACAGGGGGACGGGCCCCAGCATTTT.

This clone has just a few counts. The V and J genes are TRBV7-2 and TRBJ2-7; 7 nucleotides match TRBD2. This CDR3 comprises 14 residues. Germline assignment: CDR1 SGHTA and CDR2 FQGNSA. With V trimmed by 2 bases and J by 9 bases, 10 bases remained unmatched. CDR3 amino acids: CASSLRLADSGQYF. CDR3 in DNA: TGTGCCAGCAGCTTAAGGCTAGCGGACTCCGGGCAGTACTTC.

This clone was picked up one time. The rearrangement links TRBV15 to TRBJ1-5; D call uncertain. CDR3 length: 15 amino acids. CDR1 is LNHNV, CDR2 YYDKDF, per germline (reference sequence). Trimming removed 0 bases from V and 3 bases from J, with 9 bases in between. The CDR3 coding sequence is TGTGCCACCAGCAGAGACCAAAGTTACAATCAGCCCCAGCATTTT. Translation gives CATSRDQSYNQPQHF.

The chain recombines TRBV27 with TRBJ2-7; 10 nucleotides agree with TRBD2. The CDR3 covers 15 residues. Losses at the gene ends were 5 bases for V and 5 bases for J; bases not matched to a gene: 9. Germline V CDR1 and CDR2: MNHEY, SMNVEV (reference sequence). CDR3 amino acids: CASSSNLAGAHEQYF. Here the CDR3 DNA reads TGTGCCAGCAGTAGTAATCTAGCGGGAGCTCACGAGCAGTACTTC.

The chain links TRBV10-3 to TRBJ2-1; D remains ambiguous. Trimming took 4 bases from V and 2 from J, leaving 9 bases between them. CDR1 is ENHRY and CDR2 is SYGVKD in the germline V gene. CDR3 length equals 14 residues. CDR3 amino acids: CAISAGSTYNEQFF. CDR3 DNA sequence: TGTGCCATCAGTGCCGGGTCGACCTACAATGAGCAGTTCTTC.

The chain is built from TRBV6-5 and TRBJ1-2; D unclear. The germline CDR1 and CDR2 sequences are MNHEY and SVGAGI. Trimming stripped 2 bases from V and 4 bases from J, with 14 bases between. This CDR3 is built from 15 residues. This CDR3 reads CASSYRVGSSYGYTF. The CDR3 nucleotides are TGTGCCAGCAGTTACCGTGTAGGGTCTAGCTATGGCTACACCTTC.

The genes are TRBV27 and TRBJ1-2; 7 nucleotides match TRBD1. Looked up from germline, CDR1 is MNHEY and CDR2 is SMNVEV (reference sequence). The J segment lost 6 bases and the V segment lost 6 bases, leaving 7 bases of the junction unmatched. This CDR3 is built from 13 residues. The CDR3 region is CASRRDSSNGYTF. The DNA for the CDR3 is TGTGCCAGCAGACGGGACAGTTCTAATGGCTACACCTTC.

This chain joins TRBV9 and TRBJ2-5; TRBD2 agrees at 12 bases. Germline V CDR1 and CDR2: SGDLS, YYNGEE. CDR3 length: 16 amino acids. V lost 4 bases, J lost 2 bases, and 6 bases stayed unmatched. The DNA of the CDR3 is TGTGCCAGCAGCCCCTCCGGGACTAGCGGGCAAGAGACCCAGTACTTC. Translating gives CASSPSGTSGQETQYF. The whole variable domain, filled in from reference TRBV9 and TRBJ2-5, reads DSGVTQTPKHLITATGQRVTLRCSPRSGDLSVYWYQQSLDQGLQFLIQYYNGEERAKGNILERFSAQQFPDLHSELNLSSLELGDSALYFCASSPSGTSGQETQYFGPGTRLLVL.

The gene calls are TRBV29-1 and TRBJ2-7; D ambiguous. The CDR3 loop spans 10 amino acids. Germline V gene data show CDR1 as SQVTM and CDR2 as ANQGSEA. V gave up 4 bases and J gave up 5 bases, with 6 bases separating them. For the CDR3, the DNA is TGCAGCGTTGGGGATAACGAGCAGTACTTC. Translating it yields CSVGDNEQYF.

This sequence joins TRBV11-2 and TRBJ2-1, with D uncertain. The germline CDR1 and CDR2 sequences are SGHAT and FQNNGV. Deletions cut 5 bases from V and 0 bases from J, with 8 bases between. This CDR3 contains 14 residues. The CDR3 DNA follows: TGTGCCAGCAGCCGAGTTAGCTCCTACAATGAGCAGTTCTTC. Translating gives CASSRVSSYNEQFF.